This record looks at one T cell receptor (beta chain) sequence and its context. The antigen is undetermined. The data were obtained in a study of OX40 agonist ivuxolimab in advanced cancers. On the study more broadly: Cancers in dose escalation were hepatocellular, melanoma, renal cell and head and neck. Males comprised 70% to 90% of the group, whose mean age was approximately 61 years (range roughly 20 to 85). Three partial responders included one hepatocellular carcinoma patient and two cutaneous melanoma patients. Study-level points and caveats: CD4+ and CD8+ T cells in blood underwent clonal expansion by week 6 at 0.1 to 3.0 mg/kg.

Germline V gene sequence: CDR1 SGHAT, CDR2 FQNNGV. The V end lost 4 bases, the J end lost 1 base, and 14 bases lay between the germline ends. There are 16 residues in the CDR3. TCRdb keeps only in-frame clones here, not all; method: immunoSEQ multiplex PCR. The data show approximately 68,000 clones, with roughly nine tenths seen just once and over 0.65% held by the top ten. The genes are TRBV11-2 and TRBJ2-4; D remains unclear. The source is an adult with an advanced solid tumor such as melanoma, head and neck, liver or kidney cancer. This sample comprised CD4+ or CD8+ T cells sorted from blood, obtained in a trial of the OX40 agonist ivuxolimab. DNA for the CDR3: TGTGCCAGCAGCTACAGCGACCAACTTGCCAAAAACATTCAGTACTTC. Protein sequence: CASSYSDQLAKNIQYF.